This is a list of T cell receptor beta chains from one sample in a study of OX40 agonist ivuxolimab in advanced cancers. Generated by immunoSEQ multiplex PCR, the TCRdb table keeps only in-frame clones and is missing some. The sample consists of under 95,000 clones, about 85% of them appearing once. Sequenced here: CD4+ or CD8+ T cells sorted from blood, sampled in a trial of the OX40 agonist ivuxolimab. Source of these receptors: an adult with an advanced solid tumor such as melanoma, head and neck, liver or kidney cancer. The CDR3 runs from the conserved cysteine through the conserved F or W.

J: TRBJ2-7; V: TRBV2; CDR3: CASRPTGSSYEQYF
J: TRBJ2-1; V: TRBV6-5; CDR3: CASSRSGRADNEQFF
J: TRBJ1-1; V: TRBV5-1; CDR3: CASSLVAGENTEAFF
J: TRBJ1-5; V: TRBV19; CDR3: CASGTGQPQHF
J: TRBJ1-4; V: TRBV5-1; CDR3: CASSPEGLRAGNEKLFF
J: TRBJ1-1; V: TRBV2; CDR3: CASSPIRKTGPNTEAFF
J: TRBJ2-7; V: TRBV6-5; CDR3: CASRPLTISYEQYF
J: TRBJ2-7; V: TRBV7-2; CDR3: CASSLGSAGSYEQYF
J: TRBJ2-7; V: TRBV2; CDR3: CASSQSGRISYEQYF
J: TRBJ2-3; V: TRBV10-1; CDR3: CASSSGQGTSGTDTQYF
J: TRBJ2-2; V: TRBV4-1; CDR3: CATGTPNTGELFF
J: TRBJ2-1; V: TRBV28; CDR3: CASRPSLAGVRNEQFF
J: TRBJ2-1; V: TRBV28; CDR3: CASTRGRDYEQFF